Listed below are T cell receptor beta chains from one sample, sequenced in a study of blood T cell repertoires in COVID-19. Sequenced by immunoSEQ multiplex PCR; TCRdb stores in-frame clones only, minus some. The data hold about 410,000 clones, with about 91% observed a single time. The sequencing input was peripheral blood. These receptors all stem from a woman between 35 and 50 years old with COVID-19, enrolled during active disease. CDR3s include the opening cysteine and the closing phenylalanine or tryptophan. Each record gives: clone size, V gene, D gene, J gene, CDR3 DNA, CDR3 protein. A D gene is named only where the DNA matches it firmly. Size values are once, few and many counts, or a class for expanded clones, and some rows have none.

>NA|TRBV29-1|NA|TRBJ1-1
TGCAGCGTTGCGTTAGCAGGGGCTGCAGCTTTCTTT
CSVALAGAAAFF
>NA|TRBV5-4|TRBD1|TRBJ1-2
TGTGCCAGCACTACCTCAGGGGGCCTTCTGGGCTACACCTTC
CASTTSGGLLGYTF
>NA|TRBV25-1|TRBD1|TRBJ1-1
TGTGCCAGCAGTGTGGACAGGGATGAAGCTTTCTTT
CASSVDRDEAFF
>NA|TRBV7-9|TRBD2|TRBJ2-1
TGTGCCAGCAGCCCCACCTTCGGTCCGGGACTAGCGGTCAATGAGCAGTTCTTC
CASSPTFGPGLAVNEQFF
>once|TRBV16|NA|TRBJ1-2
TGTGCCAGCAGCCAATCGAGGGCAGGAGGAGTCTATGGCTACACCTTC
CASSQSRAGGVYGYTF
>NA|TRBV9|TRBD1|TRBJ2-3
TGTGCCAGCAGCGTGACAGGGAGTGACACAGATACGCAGTATTTT
CASSVTGSDTDTQYF
>NA|TRBV6-2/TRBV6-3|NA|TRBJ2-5
TGTGCCAGCAGCTATCAGACACACCAAGAGACCCAGTACTTC
CASSYQTHQETQYF
>NA|TRBV11-2|NA|TRBJ1-1
TGTGCCAGCAGACCCCTGCTTCGGGGAGGGGCTTTCTTT
CASRPLLRGGAFF
>NA|TRBV6-5|NA|TRBJ1-2
TGTGCCAGCAGCCCCGGGAGGGCCTATGGCTACACCTTC
CASSPGRAYGYTF
>once|TRBV7-9|TRBD2|TRBJ2-1
TGTGCCAGCAGTCCTTATCGCAGCGGGAGGTCCTACAATGAGCAGTTCTTC
CASSPYRSGRSYNEQFF
>NA|TRBV5-1|TRBD2|TRBJ2-3
TGCGCCAGCAGCCCCGGGGGGGGCGCAGATACGCAGTATTTT
CASSPGGGADTQYF
>NA|TRBV10-2|TRBD1|TRBJ1-3
TGCGCCAGCAGTGAGGGGCCACAGGGGAGGAGATCTGGAAACACCATATATTTT
CASSEGPQGRRSGNTIYF
>NA|TRBV29-1|TRBD1|TRBJ1-2
TGCAGCGTTGAGGACAGGGGAGACTATGGCTACACCTTC
CSVEDRGDYGYTF
>NA|TRBV28|NA|TRBJ1-2
TGTGCCAGCAGTTTGGGGCACTCTGGGACCTTC
CASSLGHSGTF
>NA|TRBV29-1|TRBD1|TRBJ1-2
TGCAGCGGCCGGGACAGGGACCCCTGGGGGGGCTACACCTTC
CSGRDRDPWGGYTF
>NA|TRBV3-1/TRBV3-2|TRBD2|TRBJ2-3
TGTGCCAGCAGCCAACTAGCGGGGGGCACAGATACGCAGTATTTT
CASSQLAGGTDTQYF
>NA|TRBV5-1|NA|TRBJ1-1
TGCGCCAGCAGCTTCTCGGTGTCTGGAGGTGAGCACACTGAAGCTTTCTTT
CASSFSVSGGEHTEAFF
>NA|TRBV11-2|NA|TRBJ2-7
TGTGCCAGCAGCCCGGACAGACGCGAGCAGTACTTC
CASSPDRREQYF
>NA|TRBV5-1|NA|TRBJ1-4
TGCGCCAGCAGCTTAACTGAGACTAATGAAAAACTGTTTTTT
CASSLTETNEKLFF
>NA|TRBV5-1|NA|TRBJ2-7
TGCGCCAGCAGCTTGGTCGGAGGACAGTACTACGAGCAGTACTTC
CASSLVGGQYYEQYF
>NA|TRBV9|TRBD1|TRBJ1-2
TGTGCCAGCAGCCAACGGACAGGGGAGGGCTACACCTTC
CASSQRTGEGYTF
>NA|TRBV5-4|TRBD1|TRBJ1-3
TGTGCCAGCAGCTTGGAGGCAGGGGGAAGCACCATATATTTT
CASSLEAGGSTIYF
>NA|TRBV9|TRBD1|TRBJ1-1
TGTGCCAGCAGCGGCTCAGGGGGCGCGGAGACTGAAGCTTTCTTT
CASSGSGGAETEAFF
>NA|TRBV29-1|TRBD1|TRBJ1-2
TGCAGCGTCTTCGGCGACAGGGGACGCCTCAACTATGGCTACACCTTC
CSVFGDRGRLNYGYTF
>few|TRBV5-1|TRBD1|TRBJ2-7
TGCGCCAGCAGAGTGGCGACAGGGGGCTACGAGCAGTACTTC
CASRVATGGYEQYF
>once|TRBV27|NA|TRBJ1-6
TGTGCCAGCAGAGGACCGGGACTTTTACAACCCCTCCACTTT
CASRGPGLLQPLHF
>NA|TRBV6-5|TRBD1|TRBJ1-1
TGTGCCAGCAGTTACTTCAGGGGGCGATCTGAAGCTTTCTTT
CASSYFRGRSEAFF
>NA|TRBV27|NA|TRBJ2-6
TGTGCCAGCAGTTTCTACTCTGGGGCCAACGTCCTGACTTTC
CASSFYSGANVLTF
>NA|TRBV30|TRBD1|TRBJ1-4
TGTGCCCGAGGACAGGGGCCAACTAATGAAAAACTGTTTTTT
CARGQGPTNEKLFF
>few|TRBV30|NA|TRBJ1-5
TGTGCCTGGGGCAGCAGGCCCAATCAGCCCCAGCATTTT
CAWGSRPNQPQHF
>NA|TRBV28|TRBD1|TRBJ1-5
TGTGCCAGCAGTTTGGGACAGAGCAATCAGCCCCAGCATTTT
CASSLGQSNQPQHF
>NA|TRBV29-1|TRBD1|TRBJ2-7
TGCAGCGTTGAGTTCTGGACAGGGAGTTACGAGCAGTACTTC
CSVEFWTGSYEQYF
>NA|TRBV28|TRBD1|TRBJ1-5
TGTGCCAGCAGTGCCGGGACAGGGTTATACGGACCTAATCAGCCCCAGCATTTT
CASSAGTGLYGPNQPQHF
>NA|TRBV27|TRBD1|TRBJ2-2
TGTGCCAGCGCCGACAGGGAGCCTGTGAAGGAGCTGTTTTTT
CASADREPVKELFF